Each of the 22 T cell receptor beta chains below was sequenced from the same sample in a study of blood T cell repertoires in COVID-19. Some clones are missing from TCRdb's copy, which holds only in-frame ones; the method was immunoSEQ multiplex PCR. This repertoire shows about 280,000 clones, roughly nine tenths found once; its top ten account for 0.94%. The source material was peripheral blood. The origin of the receptors is a woman aged 40 to 50 who had recovered from COVID-19.

This chain connects TRBV12-3 or TRBV12-4 to TRBJ1-2, with TRBD1 identical over 7 bases. Trimming at V came to 5 bases and at J to 2 bases, leaving 2 bases not matched to a gene. The CDR3 consists of 13 residues. CDR3 region: CASSVQGNYGYTF. As DNA, the CDR3 is TGTGCCAGCAGTGTACAGGGGAACTATGGCTACACCTTC.

CDR3 coding DNA: TGTGCCAGCAGCCCAGGGACAGGGAACACAGATACGCAGTATTTT. This codes for CASSPGTGNTDTQYF. The chain combines TRBV9 with TRBJ2-3; TRBD1 aligns across 9 bases. The CDR3 totals 15 residues. V was pared by 4 bases and J by 2 bases, with 5 bases of the junction left unmatched. The V gene's germline CDR1 is SGDLS and CDR2 YYNGEE.

The gene calls are TRBV18 and TRBJ2-3; the match to TRBD2 covers 9 bases. V dropped 3 bases and J dropped 7; count of bases not matched to a gene: 11. The CDR3 has 16 amino acids. Germline V gene data show CDR1 as KGHSH and CDR2 as LQKENI. Here the CDR3 reads CASSPSGTSPTHTQYF. CDR3 coding DNA: TGTGCCAGCTCACCTTCCGGGACTAGCCCTACCCATACGCAGTATTTT.

The J gene is TRBJ2-3, the V gene TRBV5-6; D is undetermined. The CDR3 extends over 16 amino acids. The V gene lost 0 bases and the J gene lost 0 bases, with 11 bases spanning the gap. Looked up from germline, CDR1 is SGHDT and CDR2 is YYEEEE. The CDR3 protein is CASSLALAKSTDTQYF. The DNA for the CDR3 is TGTGCCAGCAGCTTGGCCTTAGCAAAAAGCACAGATACGCAGTATTTT.

The V call is TRBV5-5, the J call TRBJ2-2, with a weak D call TRBD2 (6 bases). Trimming cost V 4 bases and J 1 base, with 14 bases left between them. The CDR3 length is 16 residues. CDR1 is SGHKS and CDR2 is YYEKEE in the germline V gene (reference sequence). CDR3 protein: CASSLVGGRNTGELFF. The CDR3 bases are TGTGCCAGCAGCCTGGTCGGGGGTCGGAACACCGGGGAGCTGTTTTTT.

V is TRBV13 and J is TRBJ1-6, with D possibly being TRBD1 (6 bases). The length of the CDR3 is 18 residues. Trimming stripped 5 bases from V and 1 base from J, with 18 bases between. CDR1 is PRHDT and CDR2 is FYEKMQ in the germline V gene (reference sequence). CDR3 region: CASSQTGGGGSYNSPLHF. CDR3 bases: TGTGCCAGCAGCCAAACGGGAGGGGGAGGATCCTATAATTCACCCCTCCACTTT.

The J gene is TRBJ1-1, the V gene TRBV4-2; D is unresolved. V lost 4 bases and J lost 2, with 8 bases in between. The CDR3 runs 13 residues. Germline loops: CDR1 LGHNA, CDR2 YNFKEQ. The CDR3 DNA reads as TGTGCCAGCAGCCTCAGACAAAACACTGAAGCTTTCTTT. This gives the protein CASSLRQNTEAFF.

This chain joins TRBV11-2 and TRBJ1-3; no clear D gene. Germline CDR1 SGHAT, CDR2 FQNNGV. The CDR3 length is 14 residues. The V and J ends lost 5 bases and 4 bases respectively, with 12 bases between them. The CDR3 nucleotides read TGTGCCAGCAGCCCCCGAGGTTTCGGAAACACCATATATTTT. Translating gives CASSPRGFGNTIYF. Using reference TRBV11-2 and TRBJ1-3 for the parts outside the CDR3, the full variable domain is EAGVAQSPRYKIIEKRQSVAFWCNPISGHATLYWYQQILGQGPKLLIQFQNNGVVDDSQLPKDRFSAERLKGVDSTLKIQPAKLEDSAVYLCASSPRGFGNTIYFGEGSWLTVV.

This clone was seen a few times. V gene TRBV19 combines with J gene TRBJ1-5; perhaps TRBD1 as D (5 bases). CDR1 is LNHDA and CDR2 is SQIVND in the germline V gene (reference sequence). CDR3 size: 13 residues. Trimming pared 3 bases from V and 5 bases from J, leaving 8 bases between. CDR3 sequence: CASSISGDQPQHF. The CDR3 bases are TGTGCCAGTAGTATCTCGGGGGATCAGCCCCAGCATTTT.

CDR3 nucleotide sequence: TGTGCCAGCAGCTCTCGGACAGGGGGTTTGGACAATGAGCAGTTCTTC. Protein product: CASSSRTGGLDNEQFF. V usage is TRBV7-9 and J usage is TRBJ2-1, with 10 nucleotides matching TRBD1. Germline trimming cut 4 bases from V and 5 bases from J; bases unmatched to any gene: 8. The CDR3 loop spans 16 amino acids. Germline CDR1 is SEHNR and CDR2 is FQNEAQ (reference sequence).

The sample holds one count of this clone. This chain links TRBV28 with TRBJ2-7; D remains unclear. Trimming cost V 4 bases and J 3 bases, with 16 bases left between them. The CDR3 runs to 15 residues. Per the germline V gene, CDR1 is MDHEN and CDR2 is SYDVKM. CDR3 sequence (DNA): TGTGCCAGCAGTTCACCCACGCTGAGAGGCTACGAGCAGTACTTC. Encoded protein: CASSSPTLRGYEQYF.

The chain has TRBV7-3 and TRBJ2-1; 14 positions match TRBD2. This CDR3 comprises 19 residues. CDR1 is SGHTA, CDR2 FQGTGA, per germline. Losses at the gene ends were 0 bases for V and 1 base for J; bases not matched to a gene: 5. The CDR3 DNA reads as TGTGCCAGCAGCTTAACTCCCGGGACTAGCGGGAGTTCCTACAATGAGCAGTTCTTC. Amino acids: CASSLTPGTSGSSYNEQFF.

The chain joins TRBV29-1 to TRBJ2-1, with a possible D match to TRBD1 (5 bases). The CDR3 is 12 residues long. Germline lookup yields CDR1 SQVTM and CDR2 ANQGSEA. V lost 1 base and J 8 bases, leaving 9 bases between the germline ends. The DNA for the CDR3 is TGCAGCGTTGAAGTTAAAGGGGATGAGCAGTTCTTC. Amino acid sequence: CSVEVKGDEQFF.

The chain combines TRBV5-4 with TRBJ1-3; the D gene is possibly TRBD1 (5 bases). The germline V gene has CDR1 SGHNT and CDR2 YYREEE (reference sequence). This CDR3 spans 15 amino acids. The V end lost 2 bases, the J end lost 1 base, and 10 bases lay between the germline ends. The CDR3 coding sequence is TGTGCCAGCAGCTTTAGCGGGGGTTCTGGAAACACCATATATTTT. Translated: CASSFSGGSGNTIYF. Full variable domain (rest looked up from reference TRBV5-4 and TRBJ1-3): ETGVTQSPTHLIKTRGQQVTLRCSSQSGHNTVSWYQQALGQGPQFIFQYYREEENGRGNFPPRFSGLQFPNYSSELNVNALELDDSALYLCASSFSGGSGNTIYFGEGSWLTVV.

The V call is TRBV3-1 (or the pseudogene TRBV3-2), the J call TRBJ2-2; tentative D call: TRBD2 (5 bases). The germline CDR1 and CDR2 sequences are LGHDT and YNNKEL (reference sequence). With 1 base removed from V and 5 bases from J, the gap between germline ends came to 14 bases. This CDR3 comprises 16 residues. CDR3 protein: CASSQGLTTLTGELFF. CDR3 DNA sequence: TGTGCCAGCAGCCAAGGACTAACGACACTAACCGGGGAGCTGTTTTTT.

This rearrangement joins TRBV2 to TRBJ1-6, with 7 positions matching TRBD1. This CDR3 has 16 residues. Germline CDR1 and CDR2: SNHLY and FYNNEI. With 2 bases clipped from V and 5 bases from J, the junction kept 6 bases outside the gene matches. As DNA, the CDR3 is TGTGCCAGCAGTGAATCGGGGACAGCCAATAATTCACCCCTCCACTTT. Amino acid sequence: CASSESGTANNSPLHF.

The chain combines TRBV5-1 with TRBJ2-1, with 9 nucleotides matching TRBD1. The CDR3 has 19 residues. The V gene's germline CDR1 is SGHRS and CDR2 YFSETQ. The ends lost 4 bases at V and 4 bases at J; junction bases unmatched: 18. CDR3 bases: TGCGCCAGCAGCGCGGGGGACAGGGTGGGGAGCGGGACTTACAATGAGCAGTTCTTC. Amino acids: CASSAGDRVGSGTYNEQFF. Variable domain in full (rest from reference TRBV5-1 and TRBJ2-1): KAGVTQTPRYLIKTRGQQVTLSCSPISGHRSVSWYQQTPGQGLQFLFEYFSETQRNKGNFPGRFSGRQFSNSRSEMNVSTLELGDSALYLCASSAGDRVGSGTYNEQFFGPGTRLTVL.

The chain has TRBV6-5 and TRBJ2-5; 8 bases fit TRBD2. The CDR3 is made up of 14 amino acids. In germline, CDR1 is MNHEY, CDR2 SVGAGI. Losses at the gene ends were 6 bases for V and 5 bases for J; bases not matched to a gene: 8. The CDR3: CASSRSGNEETQYF. Here the CDR3 DNA reads TGTGCCAGCAGCCGTAGCGGGAATGAGGAGACCCAGTACTTC.

The chain has TRBV7-8 and TRBJ2-3; 8 bases map to TRBD1. In germline, CDR1 is SGHVS, CDR2 FQNEAQ. CDR3 size: 19 residues. After removal of 2 bases from V and 2 bases from J, the junction contained 15 bases not matched to a gene. The CDR3 spells CASSLFRGQDREATDTQYF. The CDR3, as DNA: TGTGCCAGCAGCTTATTTCGGGGCCAGGACAGGGAGGCCACAGATACGCAGTATTTT. The whole variable domain, filled in from reference TRBV7-8 and TRBJ2-3, reads GAGVSQSPRYKVAKRGQDVALRCDPISGHVSLFWYQQALGQGPEFLTYFQNEAQLDKSGLPSDRFFAERPEGSVSTLKIQRTQQEDSAVYLCASSLFRGQDREATDTQYFGPGTRLTVL.

The V and J genes are TRBV5-1 and TRBJ2-2; 8 nucleotides line up with TRBD1. The CDR3 has 17 amino acids. Germline assignment: CDR1 SGHRS and CDR2 YFSETQ. J lost 8 bases, V lost 4 bases, and 16 bases had no gene match. Written as DNA, the CDR3 is TGCGCCAGCAGCACCCTACAGGGGGGCATTTTCATGGGGGAGCTGTTTTTT. This codes for CASSTLQGGIFMGELFF.

This chain connects TRBV24-1 to TRBJ2-5; 10 nucleotides match TRBD1. The CDR3 is 16 residues long. The germline gives CDR1 KGHDR, CDR2 SFDVKD. The trim removed 3 bases at V and 4 bases at J, leaving 7 bases unmatched. CDR3 sequence (DNA): TGTGCCACCAGTGATAGGGACAGGGGAGTTGGAGAGACCCAGTACTTC. Amino acid sequence: CATSDRDRGVGETQYF.

This chain uses TRBV13 with TRBJ2-1, with TRBD2 identical over 7 bases. CDR1 and CDR2 (germline): PRHDT, FYEKMQ (reference sequence). After removal of 0 bases from V and 6 bases from J, the junction contained 11 bases not matched to a gene. CDR3 length: 17 amino acids. The DNA of the CDR3 is TGTGCCAGCAGCTTAGGAGGACTAGTTTTTCGGGGCAATGAGCAGTTCTTC. Its protein product is CASSLGGLVFRGNEQFF.